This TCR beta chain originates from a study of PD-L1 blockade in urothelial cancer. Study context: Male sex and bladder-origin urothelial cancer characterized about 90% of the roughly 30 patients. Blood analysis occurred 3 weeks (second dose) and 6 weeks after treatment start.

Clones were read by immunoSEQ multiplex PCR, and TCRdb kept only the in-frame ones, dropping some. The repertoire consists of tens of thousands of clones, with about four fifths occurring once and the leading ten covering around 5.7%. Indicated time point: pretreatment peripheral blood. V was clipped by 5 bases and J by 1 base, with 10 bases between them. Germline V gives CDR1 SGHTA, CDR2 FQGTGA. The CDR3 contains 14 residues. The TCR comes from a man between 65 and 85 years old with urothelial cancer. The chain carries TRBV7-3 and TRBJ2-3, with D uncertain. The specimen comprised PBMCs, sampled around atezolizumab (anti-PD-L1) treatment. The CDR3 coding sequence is TGTGCCAGCAGCCCCACACCAGGCACAGATACGCAGTATTTT. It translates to CASSPTPGTDTQYF.